This T cell receptor (beta chain) was retrieved from a study of spatial heterogeneity in lung cancer. Notes on the study in general: How many expanded intratumoral alpha and beta TCRs were present tracked the tumor mutation count, which was a count of nonsynonymous mutations.

As for time point: sample taken at primary tumor resection. Unsorted tumor, nontumor lung tissue or cryopreserved PBMC supplied the whole RNA. CDR1 and CDR2 from the germline V gene are SQVTM and ANQGSEA. There are 13 residues in the CDR3. V lost 4 bases and J lost 7, with 14 bases in between. TCR cDNA molecules each had a unique molecular identifier. TCRdb re-derived calls from the 5' RACE reads in MiXCR, one entry per CDR3 protein. The table lists about 9,300 distinct CDR3 sequences, around 6.3% of them singletons. This clonotype was counted many times. Its antigen is undetermined. Material: lung tumor tissue, obtained at surgery. The receptor was derived from a male donor with early-stage non-small cell lung cancer. J is TRBJ1-5 and V is TRBV29-1, with a possible D match to TRBD1 (5 bases). The CDR3: CSVGQSPGQPQHF. CDR3 nucleotides: TGCAGCGTTGGTCAAAGTCCAGGGCAGCCCCAGCATTTT.